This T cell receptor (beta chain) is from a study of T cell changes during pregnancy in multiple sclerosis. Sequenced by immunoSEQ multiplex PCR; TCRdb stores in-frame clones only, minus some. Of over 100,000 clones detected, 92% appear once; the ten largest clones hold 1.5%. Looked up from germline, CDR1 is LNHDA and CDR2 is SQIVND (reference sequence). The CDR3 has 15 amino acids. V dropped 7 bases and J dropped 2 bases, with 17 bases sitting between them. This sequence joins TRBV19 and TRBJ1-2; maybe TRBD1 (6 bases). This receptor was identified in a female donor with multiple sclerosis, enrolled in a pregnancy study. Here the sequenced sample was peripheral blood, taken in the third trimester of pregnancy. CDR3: CASKTFQGPNYGYTF. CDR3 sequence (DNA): TGTGCCAGTAAAACCTTCCAGGGGCCGAACTATGGCTACACCTTC.